The rows below give T cell receptor beta chains drawn from one sample of a study of T cells in Graves' hyperthyroidism and ophthalmopathy. TCRdb reprocessed the multiplex PCR reads via MiXCR and lists one record per CDR3 protein. The sample carries fewer than 110,000 distinct CDR3 sequences, roughly 50% recorded once. Sequencing was performed on blood. These TCRs come from a man aged 40-49 years with Graves' hyperthyroidism. Both conserved end residues are part of each CDR3. The D gene is left open where the match is weak. Some rows mark clone size as missing; the rest say once, few, many or name a class of expanded clone.

j_call: TRBJ1-2; v_call: TRBV6-4; d_call: TRBD1; clone_size: many; cdr3_aa: CASSDGAGTGSGYTF; cdr3_nt: TGTGCCAGCAGTGACGGCGCCGGGACAGGGAGTGGCTACACCTTC
j_call: TRBJ1-3; v_call: TRBV5-6; d_call: -; clone_size: many; cdr3_aa: CASSLEGGAGNTIYF; cdr3_nt: TGTGCCAGCAGCTTGGAAGGGGGGGCTGGAAACACCATATATTTT
j_call: TRBJ1-1; v_call: TRBV2; d_call: -; clone_size: many; cdr3_aa: CASSGLVDDTEAFF; cdr3_nt: TGTGCCAGCAGTGGTCTGGTGGATGACACTGAAGCTTTCTTT
j_call: TRBJ2-1; v_call: TRBV19; d_call: -; clone_size: many; cdr3_aa: CASSTVKNEQFF; cdr3_nt: TGTGCCAGTAGTACCGTCAAGAATGAGCAGTTCTTC
j_call: TRBJ1-3; v_call: TRBV5-5; d_call: TRBD1; clone_size: many; cdr3_aa: CASSLVQGARGNTIYF; cdr3_nt: TGTGCCAGCAGCTTAGTTCAGGGGGCGCGTGGAAACACCATATATTTT
j_call: TRBJ2-3; v_call: TRBV9; d_call: -; clone_size: many; cdr3_aa: CASSVVSRGEMNTQYF; cdr3_nt: TGTGCCAGCAGCGTAGTGAGTAGGGGGGAAATGAATACGCAGTATTTT
j_call: TRBJ1-1; v_call: TRBV6-1; d_call: TRBD1; clone_size: -; cdr3_aa: CASSWGSGGPNTEAFF; cdr3_nt: TGTGCCAGCAGTTGGGGGTCAGGGGGCCCGAACACTGAAGCTTTCTTT
j_call: TRBJ2-5; v_call: TRBV7-9; d_call: TRBD2; clone_size: -; cdr3_aa: CASSRKSLAGEETQYF; cdr3_nt: TGTGCCAGCAGTCGTAAGAGTCTAGCGGGAGAGGAGACCCAGTACTTC
j_call: TRBJ2-3; v_call: TRBV7-9; d_call: -; clone_size: many; cdr3_aa: CASSWTVPPGSTDTQYF; cdr3_nt: TGTGCCAGCAGCTGGACAGTGCCCCCCGGTAGCACAGATACGCAGTATTTT
j_call: TRBJ2-7; v_call: TRBV5-1; d_call: -; clone_size: many; cdr3_aa: CASSRTESSYEQYF; cdr3_nt: TGCGCCAGCAGTCGGACTGAGAGCTCCTACGAGCAGTACTTC
j_call: TRBJ2-7; v_call: TRBV10-3; d_call: -; clone_size: once; cdr3_aa: CAIDKGNSYEQYF; cdr3_nt: TGTGCCATCGATAAAGGGAATAGCTACGAGCAGTACTTC
j_call: TRBJ1-6; v_call: TRBV7-9; d_call: -; clone_size: once; cdr3_aa: CASSLTGGGTLHF; cdr3_nt: TGTGCCAGCAGCCTTACAGGAGGGGGAACCCTCCACTTT
j_call: TRBJ2-7; v_call: TRBV11-2; d_call: TRBD2; clone_size: once; cdr3_aa: CASSLKSGSNEQYF; cdr3_nt: TGTGCCAGCAGCTTAAAGAGCGGGAGCAACGAGCAGTACTTC
j_call: TRBJ2-7; v_call: TRBV28; d_call: -; clone_size: few; cdr3_aa: CASRPGHPGSYEQYF; cdr3_nt: TGTGCCAGCCGCCCTGGACATCCAGGGTCCTACGAGCAGTACTTC
j_call: TRBJ1-2; v_call: TRBV6-5; d_call: TRBD1; clone_size: many; cdr3_aa: CASSPAPNAGGLTF; cdr3_nt: TGTGCCAGCAGTCCGGCCCCAAATGCAGGGGGCCTCACCTTC
j_call: TRBJ2-1; v_call: TRBV15; d_call: -; clone_size: -; cdr3_aa: CAASRFEESHEQFF; cdr3_nt: TGTGCCGCCAGCAGATTCGAAGAGAGCCATGAGCAGTTCTTC
j_call: TRBJ2-7; v_call: TRBV15; d_call: TRBD2; clone_size: -; cdr3_aa: CATSSATPGLPSYEQYF; cdr3_nt: TGTGCCACCAGCAGCGCGACCCCGGGACTACCCTCCTACGAGCAGTACTTC
j_call: TRBJ1-3; v_call: TRBV2; d_call: TRBD1; clone_size: -; cdr3_aa: CASSRGQGGTIYF; cdr3_nt: TGTGCCAGCAGTCGGGGACAGGGAGGCACCATATATTTT
j_call: TRBJ2-1; v_call: TRBV25-1; d_call: -; clone_size: -; cdr3_aa: CASSARGYSGHEQFF; cdr3_nt: TGTGCCAGCAGTGCTAGAGGATACAGCGGCCATGAGCAGTTCTTC
j_call: TRBJ2-1; v_call: TRBV7-2; d_call: TRBD2; clone_size: few; cdr3_aa: CSSAGGPFNEQFF; cdr3_nt: TGTTCCTCAGCGGGGGGCCCTTTCAATGAGCAGTTCTTC
j_call: TRBJ1-1; v_call: TRBV29-1; d_call: -; clone_size: many; cdr3_aa: CSVERQGRSGTEAFF; cdr3_nt: TGCAGCGTTGAAAGGCAGGGTAGGTCGGGCACTGAAGCTTTCTTT
j_call: TRBJ2-2; v_call: TRBV7-9; d_call: -; clone_size: many; cdr3_aa: CASSLEGGAPGELFF; cdr3_nt: TGTGCCAGCAGCTTAGAGGGGGGCGCCCCCGGGGAGCTGTTTTTT
j_call: TRBJ1-1; v_call: TRBV7-2; d_call: TRBD1; clone_size: many; cdr3_aa: CASRPDRGEAFF; cdr3_nt: TGTGCCAGCAGGCCTGACAGGGGCGAAGCTTTCTTT
j_call: TRBJ2-7; v_call: TRBV29-1; d_call: TRBD1; clone_size: many; cdr3_aa: CSVEGLDPTGGTYEQYF; cdr3_nt: TGCAGCGTTGAGGGTCTAGATCCGACAGGGGGTACCTACGAGCAGTACTTC
j_call: TRBJ1-5; v_call: TRBV7-9; d_call: -; clone_size: many; cdr3_aa: CARTLGQPQHF; cdr3_nt: TGTGCCAGGACCCTCGGTCAGCCCCAGCATTTT
j_call: TRBJ1-5; v_call: TRBV19; d_call: -; clone_size: -; cdr3_aa: CASSIGAGEVGNQPQHF; cdr3_nt: TGTGCCAGTAGTATCGGGGCAGGGGAGGTAGGAAATCAGCCCCAGCATTTT
j_call: TRBJ2-1; v_call: TRBV7-8; d_call: -; clone_size: -; cdr3_aa: CASSLGENNEQLF; cdr3_nt: TGTGCCAGCAGCTTGGGGGAAAACAATGAGCAGCTCTTC
j_call: TRBJ1-3; v_call: TRBV9; d_call: -; clone_size: -; cdr3_aa: CASSVDLGGTIYF; cdr3_nt: TGTGCCAGCAGCGTAGATCTGGGAGGCACCATATATTTT
j_call: TRBJ2-7; v_call: TRBV14; d_call: -; clone_size: many; cdr3_aa: CASSQDGPSYEQYF; cdr3_nt: TGTGCCAGCAGCCAAGACGGCCCCTCCTACGAGCAGTACTTC